This T cell receptor (beta chain) came from a study of cytomegalovirus exposure and HLA in healthy donors. This CDR3 region has 13 residues. In germline, CDR1 is SNHLY, CDR2 FYNNEI. Losses at the gene ends were 2 bases for V and 8 bases for J; bases not matched to a gene: 3. Measured with immunoSEQ multiplex PCR; TCRdb has only the in-frame clones, and not every one. The sample shows about 250,000 clones, about 90% of them seen only once. Input material: PBMCs. This sequence joins TRBV2 and TRBJ1-2; 9 bases fit TRBD1. The source is a man between 18 and 29 years old in good health and CMV-seropositive. CDR3 bases: TGTGCCAGCAGTGAAATAACAGGGGGCGGCTACACCTTC. Protein: CASSEITGGGYTF.